This TCR beta chain comes out of a study of blood T cell repertoires in COVID-19. Study-level information: The cDNA or gDNA used as material had been derived from T cells, B-cell-depleted T cells, or PBMCs.

Authors' data handling: The authors estimated nucleated cell counts from reference gene primer amplification. Profiled with immunoSEQ multiplex PCR; TCRdb holds only in-frame clones, not every one. V and J calls and clone size are those listed in that table; D and trimming were worked out from the DNA. The data contain about 130,000 clones, 70% to 90% of them singletons. The germline gives CDR1 SQVTM, CDR2 ANQGSEA. Trimming pared 6 bases from V and 4 bases from J, leaving 15 bases between. CDR3 size: 13 residues. This rearrangement joins TRBV29-1 to TRBJ1-1, with D maybe TRBD1 (6 bases). The specimen sequenced was peripheral blood. This receptor was identified in a human donor in a cohort sampled during active COVID-19. CDR3 coding DNA: TGCAGCGTCGCAACAGGGATGGGCACTGAAGCTTTCTTT. Its translation: CSVATGMGTEAFF.